These T cell receptor beta chains were read from a single sample in a study of graft-versus-host responses after intestinal transplantation. This table comes from immunoSEQ multiplex PCR, and its TCRdb copy is limited to in-frame clones, with some not included. The sample has approximately 20,000 clones, 85% to 95% seen once. The starting material was PBMCs, obtained 262 days after intestinal transplant. The origin of the receptors is a human patient who received an intestinal transplant, so some T cells may come from the graft donor. Each CDR3 is given with its conserved first and last residue.

J: NA
V: TRBV7-9
CDR3: CASSFRDRDRYEQYF

J: TRBJ2-7
V: TRBV11-2
CDR3: CASSPDRGGSYEQYF

J: TRBJ2-6
V: TRBV23-1
CDR3: CASSLGEDISGANVLTF

J: TRBJ2-7
V: TRBV4-2
CDR3: CASSQETGSGYEQYF

J: TRBJ2-5
V: TRBV19
CDR3: CASSIQGPETQYF

J: TRBJ2-7
V: TRBV14
CDR3: CASSHRLAGVPFYEQYF

J: TRBJ2-7
V: TRBV6-1
CDR3: CASSVGGRAYEQYF

J: TRBJ2-7
V: TRBV7-9
CDR3: CASSPPGTSGYEQYF

J: TRBJ2-1
V: TRBV7-9
CDR3: CASSPSGRAGEQFF

J: TRBJ1-1
V: TRBV5-6
CDR3: CASSLVSEGGNTEAFF

J: TRBJ2-1
V: TRBV7-3
CDR3: CASSSLAGAANEQFF

J: TRBJ1-4
V: TRBV29-1
CDR3: CSVAGTTNEKLFF

J: TRBJ2-1
V: TRBV5-1
CDR3: CASKTRGGYNEQFF

J: TRBJ1-2
V: TRBV4-1
CDR3: CASSRAQGPFNGYTF

J: TRBJ1-3
V: TRBV6-5
CDR3: CASSYRQGEGNTIYF

J: TRBJ2-2
V: TRBV28
CDR3: CASSLGSGVTGELFF

J: TRBJ2-3
V: TRBV5-8
CDR3: CASSLGRYRSTDTQYF

J: TRBJ2-1
V: TRBV6-1
CDR3: CASSVTRPPLYNEQFF

J: TRBJ2-5
V: TRBV7-9
CDR3: CASSFLTSQETQYF

J: TRBJ1-1
V: TRBV4-1
CDR3: CASSQEGRQRYTEAFF

J: TRBJ2-1
V: TRBV6-1
CDR3: CASRLTSGNYNEQFF

J: TRBJ1-2
V: TRBV23-1
CDR3: CASRKNHCCRWNFGYTF

J: TRBJ1-4
V: TRBV15
CDR3: CATSSSRGRINEKLFF

J: TRBJ2-7
V: TRBV18
CDR3: CASSPVFGFGSYEQYF

J: TRBJ2-7
V: TRBV19
CDR3: CASKLGQGSYEQYF

J: TRBJ2-2
V: TRBV30
CDR3: CAWVGRINTGELFF

J: TRBJ1-2
V: TRBV7-9
CDR3: CASSLDSPYTF

J: TRBJ2-7
V: TRBV27
CDR3: CASSSHRVGYEQYF

J: TRBJ2-7
V: TRBV5-6
CDR3: CASSLGQYEQYF

J: TRBJ1-5
V: TRBV2
CDR3: CASRGQGLVQPQHF